Listed below are T cell receptor beta chains from one sample, sequenced in a study of identical twins. TCRdb re-called the 5' RACE reads through MiXCR, storing one row per CDR3 protein. Of about 890,000 distinct CDR3 sequences in the sample, 9% to 15% were seen once. The same specimen was also included in a second study, on yellow fever vaccine responses in identical twins.

Sample: PBMCs. These TCRs come from a woman between 18 and 29 years old in good health. Both conserved end residues are part of each CDR3. Fields, in order: clone size, J gene, D gene, V gene, CDR3 DNA, CDR3 protein. The D gene is left open where the match is weak. Size tells how often a clone was seen (once, few, many) or the class of an expanded clone, and some rows leave it out.

>.|TRBJ2-2|TRBD1|TRBV12-3/TRBV12-4
TGTGCCAGCATTGGACAGGGATTGGGCACCGGGGAGCTGTTTTTT
CASIGQGLGTGELFF
>.|TRBJ2-1|TRBD1|TRBV19
TGTGCCAGTAGTGGTGGTAGGACAGGGAGGTACAATGAGCAGTTCTTC
CASSGGRTGRYNEQFF
>few|TRBJ2-7|.|TRBV20-1
TGCAGTGCTAAGAACTACGAGCAGTACTTC
CSAKNYEQYF
>.|TRBJ2-2|.|TRBV20-1
TGCAGTGGACAGGATGGCGGGGAGCTGTTTTTT
CSGQDGGELFF
>few|TRBJ2-3|TRBD1|TRBV4-1
TGCGCCAGCAGCCGGCTGACAGGGGATGCAGATACGCAGTATTTT
CASSRLTGDADTQYF
>.|TRBJ2-7|TRBD2|TRBV2
TGTGCCAGCAATCGGGTCTACAAGGGAGGGGCGTCGCGGGATTCCGTCGAGCAGTACTTC
CASNRVYKGGASRDSVEQYF
>.|TRBJ2-3|TRBD2|TRBV3-1
TGTGCCAGCAGCCAACCTTCGGGGGGGGCGCAGTATTTT
CASSQPSGGAQYF
>.|TRBJ2-2|.|TRBV21-1
TGTGCCAGCAGCGCCGTCCGGGCCTCGAACACCGGGGAGCTGTTTTTT
CASSAVRASNTGELFF
>.|TRBJ1-1|TRBD1|TRBV5-1
TGCGCCAGCAGCTCCCTACTTCAGGGGGGTACTGAAGCTTTCTTT
CASSSLLQGGTEAFF
>.|TRBJ2-5|.|TRBV5-1
TGCGCCAGCAGCTTGGCCCAGCGGTGGGGCCAAGAGACCCAGTACTTC
CASSLAQRWGQETQYF
>many|TRBJ1-1|TRBD1|TRBV24-1
TGTGCCACCAGTGATCCGGGACAGGGGAAGACTTTCTTT
CATSDPGQGKTFF
>.|TRBJ2-5|.|TRBV5-1
TGCGCCAGCAGCACCGGACAGCGACAAGAGACCCAGTACTTC
CASSTGQRQETQYF
>many|TRBJ1-5|.|TRBV4-2
TGTGCCAGCAGCCAATACCGGGACACTTATCAGCCCCAGCATTTT
CASSQYRDTYQPQHF
>few|TRBJ1-1|.|TRBV5-1
TGCGCCAGCAGCTTGGCCAAGGGGGTGAACACTGAAGCTTTCTTT
CASSLAKGVNTEAFF
>.|TRBJ2-5|.|TRBV6-5
TGTGCCAGCAGTTACCATACGGGCGCTCCCGCCCAGTACTTC
CASSYHTGAPAQYF
>.|TRBJ1-1|.|TRBV12-3/TRBV12-4
TGTGCCAGCAGTTTTGGGTTTGAAGCTTTCTTT
CASSFGFEAFF
>.|TRBJ2-1|.|TRBV9
TGTGCCAGCAGCACGGGCCCTACCTCCTACAATGAGCAGTTCTTC
CASSTGPTSYNEQFF
>.|TRBJ2-1|TRBD2|TRBV15
TGTGCCACCAGCAGAGATTATCCGTTAGCGGGGTACAATGAGCAGTTCTTC
CATSRDYPLAGYNEQFF
>.|TRBJ2-3|.|TRBV20-1
TGCAGTGCTGTACGGCGGAGCACAGATACGCAGTATTTT
CSAVRRSTDTQYF
>.|TRBJ1-1|.|TRBV29-1
TGCAGCGTTGCCACAGTAAACACTGAAGCTTTCTTT
CSVATVNTEAFF
>.|TRBJ1-3|.|TRBV21-1
TGTGCCAGCAGCAAAGCAGACGGGACACAAGGAGGAAACACCATATATTTT
CASSKADGTQGGNTIYF
>.|TRBJ2-7|TRBD1|TRBV12-3/TRBV12-4
TGTGCCAGCAGTTTGGGACAGGGTGGGTCCTACGAGCAGTACTTC
CASSLGQGGSYEQYF
>few|TRBJ1-5|.|TRBV6-1
TGTGCCAGCAGTGACAGGACCTATAGCAATCAGCCCCAGCATTTT
CASSDRTYSNQPQHF
>many|TRBJ2-1|.|TRBV20-1
TGCAGTGTTATCCCGACCAGCTCCTACAATGAGCAGTTCTTC
CSVIPTSSYNEQFF
>.|TRBJ2-5|TRBD2|TRBV6-7
TGTGCCAGCAGCACGGGACTAGCGGGGGTCGCGAGGGAGACCCAGTACTTC
CASSTGLAGVARETQYF
>few|TRBJ2-1|.|TRBV29-1
TGCAGCGTTGAACTTCTGGGGAATGAGCAGTTCTTC
CSVELLGNEQFF
>few|TRBJ2-7|.|TRBV7-9
TGTGCCAGCAGCTCCCATGTCTACGAGCAGTACTTC
CASSSHVYEQYF
>few|TRBJ1-1|.|TRBV7-9
TGTGCCAGCAGCTTAGCGGACGTGGGGCCCGGTGGAGCTTTCTTT
CASSLADVGPGGAFF
>many|TRBJ2-5|.|TRBV5-1
TGCGCCAGCAGCTTGTTGGTAGCCGAGACCCAGTACTTC
CASSLLVAETQYF
>few|TRBJ2-7|.|TRBV6-5
TGTGCCAGCAGGACTAAACCCTACGAGCAGTACTTC
CASRTKPYEQYF
>many|TRBJ1-2|TRBD1|TRBV20-1
TGCAGTGCCCGGGTGTCCGGGACAGGGGATGGCTACACCTTC
CSARVSGTGDGYTF
>few|TRBJ1-5|.|TRBV4-2
TGTGCCAGCAGCCAAGCAGGGCCGGGGTATAGCAATCAGCCCCAGCATTTT
CASSQAGPGYSNQPQHF
>few|TRBJ2-3|TRBD2|TRBV5-1
TGCGCCAGCAGCTTGCCAGGACTAGCATTTCCAGATACGCAGTATTTT
CASSLPGLAFPDTQYF
>many|TRBJ2-1|TRBD2|TRBV28
TGTGCCAGCACCCCCGGACTAGCGGGAGAGCAGTTCTTC
CASTPGLAGEQFF
>.|TRBJ1-2|.|TRBV12-3/TRBV12-4
TGTGCCAGCAGTTCAGGACGGGAGGTGGCAGTCACCCGCTATGGCTACACCTTC
CASSSGREVAVTRYGYTF
>.|TRBJ2-1|.|TRBV14
TGTGCCAGCAGCTCAAAGGGACGGCCGGGACCAATGCAGTTCTTC
CASSSKGRPGPMQFF
>few|TRBJ2-3|TRBD2|TRBV4-1
TGCGCCAGCAGCATACACCGTAGCGGGGGGGCCGTGTATACGCAGTATTTT
CASSIHRSGGAVYTQYF
>once|TRBJ2-3|TRBD2|TRBV12-3/TRBV12-4
TGTACCAGCAGGCCAACACTAGCGTTTACTAGCACAGATACGCAGTATTTT
CTSRPTLAFTSTDTQYF
>many|TRBJ2-1|.|TRBV12-3/TRBV12-4
TGTGCCAGCAGTTTTGTCGGCGGGAACAATGAGCAGTTCTTC
CASSFVGGNNEQFF
>.|TRBJ2-3|TRBD2|TRBV6-2/TRBV6-3
TGTGCCAGCAGACGACTAGCGGGAGGCCCCCACACAGATACGCAGTATTTT
CASRRLAGGPHTDTQYF
>few|TRBJ2-1|TRBD2|TRBV24-1
TGTGCCACCAGTGATTTGGATAGCGGGAGTTACAATGAGCAGTTCTTC
CATSDLDSGSYNEQFF
>few|TRBJ2-7|TRBD2|TRBV20-1
TGCAGTGCTAGAGCCACAGCGGGAGACTGGGACGAGCAGTACTTC
CSARATAGDWDEQYF
>.|TRBJ2-5|.|TRBV29-1
TGCAGCGTTGGAGAAAGGCCAGGGATTAAAGAGACCCAGTACTTC
CSVGERPGIKETQYF
>many|TRBJ2-1|TRBD1|TRBV5-1
TGCGCCAGCAGCTTGGGGACAGGGTTCAATGAGCAGTTCTTC
CASSLGTGFNEQFF
>.|TRBJ2-3|TRBD2|TRBV29-1
TGCAGCGTGAGACTAGCGGGTTTCACAGATACGCAGTATTTT
CSVRLAGFTDTQYF
>many|TRBJ1-1|TRBD1|TRBV7-9
TGTGCCAGCAGAGAACAGGGGGCAAGCACTGAAGCTTTCTTT
CASREQGASTEAFF
>.|TRBJ1-5|.|TRBV7-2
TGTGCCAGCAGAACAGAGAGCAATCAGCCCCAGCATTTT
CASRTESNQPQHF
>few|TRBJ1-1|.|TRBV27
TGTGCCAGCAGTTCACCACAGGGATTCGGCACTGAAGCTTTCTTT
CASSSPQGFGTEAFF
>many|TRBJ2-2|TRBD2|TRBV20-1
TGCAGTGCCGGGACTAGCGGGGGCCCACCCGGGGAGCTGTTTTTT
CSAGTSGGPPGELFF
>.|TRBJ1-1|.|TRBV28
TGTGCCAGCAGTTTAAGGCAGGGGCCTGAAGCTTTCTTT
CASSLRQGPEAFF
>many|TRBJ2-1|.|TRBV19
TGTGCCAGTAGTACAGCAAGTTCCTACAATGAGCAGTTCTTC
CASSTASSYNEQFF
>many|TRBJ1-1|.|TRBV20-1
TGCAGTGCTAGTTGGGGGGATACTGAAGCTTTCTTT
CSASWGDTEAFF